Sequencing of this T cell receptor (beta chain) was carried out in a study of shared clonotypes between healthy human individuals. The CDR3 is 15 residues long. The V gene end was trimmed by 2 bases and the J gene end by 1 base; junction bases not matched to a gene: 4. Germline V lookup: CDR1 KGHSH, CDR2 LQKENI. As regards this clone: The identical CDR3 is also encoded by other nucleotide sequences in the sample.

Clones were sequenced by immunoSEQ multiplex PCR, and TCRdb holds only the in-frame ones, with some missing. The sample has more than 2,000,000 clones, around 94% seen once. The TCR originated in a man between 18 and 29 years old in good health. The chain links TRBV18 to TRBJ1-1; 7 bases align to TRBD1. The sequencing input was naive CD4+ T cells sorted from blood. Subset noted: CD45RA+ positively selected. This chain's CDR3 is CASSPRTGKNTEAFF. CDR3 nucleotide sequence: TGTGCCAGCTCACCAAGGACAGGAAAGAACACTGAAGCTTTCTTT.